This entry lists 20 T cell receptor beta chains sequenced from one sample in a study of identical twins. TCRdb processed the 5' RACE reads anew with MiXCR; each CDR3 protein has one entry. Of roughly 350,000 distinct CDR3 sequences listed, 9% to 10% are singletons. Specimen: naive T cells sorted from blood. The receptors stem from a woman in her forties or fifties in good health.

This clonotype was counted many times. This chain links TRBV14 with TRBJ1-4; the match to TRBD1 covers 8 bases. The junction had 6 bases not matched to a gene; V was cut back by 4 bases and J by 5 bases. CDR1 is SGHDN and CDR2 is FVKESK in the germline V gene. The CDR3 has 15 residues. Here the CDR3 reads CASSPRTGWNEKLFF. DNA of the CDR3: TGTGCCAGCAGCCCGAGGACAGGGTGGAATGAAAAACTGTTTTTT.

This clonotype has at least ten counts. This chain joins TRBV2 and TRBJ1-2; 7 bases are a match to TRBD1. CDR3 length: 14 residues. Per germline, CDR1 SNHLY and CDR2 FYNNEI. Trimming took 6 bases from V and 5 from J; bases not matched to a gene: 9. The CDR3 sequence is CASRERQGGYGYTF. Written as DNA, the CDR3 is TGTGCCAGCAGAGAAAGACAGGGAGGATATGGCTACACCTTC.

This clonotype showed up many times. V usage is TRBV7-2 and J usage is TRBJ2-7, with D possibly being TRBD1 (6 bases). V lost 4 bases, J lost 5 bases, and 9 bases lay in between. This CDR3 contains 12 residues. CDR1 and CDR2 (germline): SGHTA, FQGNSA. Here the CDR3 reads CASSYAGDEQYF. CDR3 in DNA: TGTGCCAGCAGCTACGCAGGGGACGAGCAGTACTTC.

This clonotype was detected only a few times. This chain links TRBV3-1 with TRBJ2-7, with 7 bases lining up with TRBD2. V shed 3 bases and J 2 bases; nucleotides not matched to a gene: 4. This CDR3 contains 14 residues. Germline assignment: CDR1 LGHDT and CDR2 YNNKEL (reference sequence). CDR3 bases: TGTGCCAGCAGCCAGGCAGCGGGGCCCTACGAGCAGTACTTC. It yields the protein CASSQAAGPYEQYF.

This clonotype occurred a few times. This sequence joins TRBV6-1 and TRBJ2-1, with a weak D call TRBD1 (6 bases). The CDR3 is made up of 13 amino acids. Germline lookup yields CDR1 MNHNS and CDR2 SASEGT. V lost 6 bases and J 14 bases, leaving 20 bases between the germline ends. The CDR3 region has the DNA TGTGCCAGCAGCCCGCTGCAGGGGTCAGCCGAGTTCTTC. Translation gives CASSPLQGSAEFF.

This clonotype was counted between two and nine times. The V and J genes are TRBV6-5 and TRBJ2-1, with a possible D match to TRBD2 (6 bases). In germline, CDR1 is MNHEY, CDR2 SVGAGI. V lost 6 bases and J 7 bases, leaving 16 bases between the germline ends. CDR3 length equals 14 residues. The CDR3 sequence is CASRPGLPRNEQFF. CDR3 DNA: TGTGCCAGCAGACCGGGACTCCCGAGGAATGAGCAGTTCTTC.

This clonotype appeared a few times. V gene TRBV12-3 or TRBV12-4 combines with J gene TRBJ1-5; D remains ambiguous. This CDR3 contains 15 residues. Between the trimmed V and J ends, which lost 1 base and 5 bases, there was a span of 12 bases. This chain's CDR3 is CASSLGPQDDQPQHF. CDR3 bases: TGTGCCAGCAGTTTAGGGCCCCAAGACGATCAGCCCCAGCATTTT.

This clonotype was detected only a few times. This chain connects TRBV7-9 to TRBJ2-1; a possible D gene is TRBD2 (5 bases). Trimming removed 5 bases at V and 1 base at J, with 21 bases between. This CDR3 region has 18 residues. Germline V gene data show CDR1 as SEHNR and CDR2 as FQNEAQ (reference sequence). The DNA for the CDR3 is TGTGCCAGCAGCCTTAGTCTGGGCGGGTCTCCATCCTACAATGAGCAGTTCTTC. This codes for CASSLSLGGSPSYNEQFF. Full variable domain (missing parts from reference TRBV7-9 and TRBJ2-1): DTGVSQNPRHKITKRGQNVTFRCDPISEHNRLYWYRQTLGQGPEFLTYFQNEAQLEKSRLLSDRFSAERPKGSFSTLEIQRTEQGDSAMYLCASSLSLGGSPSYNEQFFGPGTRLTVL.

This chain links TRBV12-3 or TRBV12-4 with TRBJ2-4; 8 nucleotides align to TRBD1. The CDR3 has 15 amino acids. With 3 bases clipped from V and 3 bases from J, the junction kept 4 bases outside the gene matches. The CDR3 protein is CASSFAGQGKNIQYF. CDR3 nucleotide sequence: TGTGCCAGCAGTTTCGCCGGACAGGGCAAAAACATTCAGTACTTC.

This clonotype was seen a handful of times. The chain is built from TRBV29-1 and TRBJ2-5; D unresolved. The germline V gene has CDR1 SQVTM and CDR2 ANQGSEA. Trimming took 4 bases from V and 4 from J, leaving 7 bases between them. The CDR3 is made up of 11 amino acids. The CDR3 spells CSVGFGETQYF. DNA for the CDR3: TGCAGCGTTGGTTTTGGAGAGACCCAGTACTTC. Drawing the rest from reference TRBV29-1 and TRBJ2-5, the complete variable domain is SAVISQKPSRDICQRGTSLTIQCQVDSQVTMMFWYRQQPGQSLTLIATANQGSEATYESGFVIDKFPISRPNLTFSTLTVSNMSPEDSSIYLCSVGFGETQYFGPGTRLLVL.

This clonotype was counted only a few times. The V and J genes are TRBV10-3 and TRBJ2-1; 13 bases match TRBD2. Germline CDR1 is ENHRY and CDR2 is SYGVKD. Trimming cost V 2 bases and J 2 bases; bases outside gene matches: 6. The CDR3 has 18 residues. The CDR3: CAISEPGLAGNTYNEQFF. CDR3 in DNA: TGTGCCATCAGTGAGCCGGGACTAGCGGGGAATACCTACAATGAGCAGTTCTTC.

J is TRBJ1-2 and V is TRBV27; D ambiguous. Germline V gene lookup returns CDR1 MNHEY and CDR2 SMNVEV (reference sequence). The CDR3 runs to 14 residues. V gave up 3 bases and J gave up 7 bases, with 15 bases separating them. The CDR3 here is CASSFFDGEGGYTF. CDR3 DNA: TGTGCCAGCAGTTTTTTTGATGGGGAGGGTGGCTACACCTTC.

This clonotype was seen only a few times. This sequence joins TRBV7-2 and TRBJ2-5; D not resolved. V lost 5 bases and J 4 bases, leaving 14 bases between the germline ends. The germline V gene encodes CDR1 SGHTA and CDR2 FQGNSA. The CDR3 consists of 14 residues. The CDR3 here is CASSLRRLVETQYF. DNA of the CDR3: TGTGCCAGCAGCCTCCGGCGCCTGGTAGAGACCCAGTACTTC.

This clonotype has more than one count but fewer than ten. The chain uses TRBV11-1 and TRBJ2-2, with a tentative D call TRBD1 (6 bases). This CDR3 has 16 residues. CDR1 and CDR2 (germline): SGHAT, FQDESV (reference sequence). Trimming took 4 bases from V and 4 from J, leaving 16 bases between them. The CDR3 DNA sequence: TGTGCCAGCAGCTCCGGGACAAACTCTCTCACCGGGGAGCTGTTTTTT. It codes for CASSSGTNSLTGELFF. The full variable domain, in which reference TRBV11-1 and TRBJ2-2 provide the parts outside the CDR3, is EAEVAQSPRYKITEKSQAVAFWCDPISGHATLYWYRQILGQGPELLVQFQDESVVDDSQLPKDRFSAERLKGVDSTLKIQPAELGDSAMYLCASSSGTNSLTGELFFGEGSRLTVL.

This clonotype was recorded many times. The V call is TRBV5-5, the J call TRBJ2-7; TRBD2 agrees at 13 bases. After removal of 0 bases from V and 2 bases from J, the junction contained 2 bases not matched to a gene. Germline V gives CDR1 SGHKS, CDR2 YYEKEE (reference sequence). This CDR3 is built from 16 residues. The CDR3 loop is CASSLGLAGGTYEQYV. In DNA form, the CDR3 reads TGTGCCAGCAGCTTGGGACTAGCGGGAGGAACCTACGAGCAGTACGTC.

The CDR3 sequence is CASMRRRVAGGLQETQYF. CDR3 in DNA: TGTGCCAGCATGAGAAGGAGGGTAGCGGGAGGTCTCCAAGAGACCCAGTACTTC. The chain recombines TRBV2 with TRBJ2-5; 10 nucleotides align to TRBD2. Trimming at V came to 7 bases and at J to 1 base, leaving 15 bases not matched to a gene. Per the germline V gene, CDR1 is SNHLY and CDR2 is FYNNEI. This CDR3 is built from 18 residues.

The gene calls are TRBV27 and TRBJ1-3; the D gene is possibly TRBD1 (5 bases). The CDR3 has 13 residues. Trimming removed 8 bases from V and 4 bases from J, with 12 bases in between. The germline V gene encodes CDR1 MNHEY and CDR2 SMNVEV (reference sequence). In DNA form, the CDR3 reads TGTGCCAGCCGGGGGTCCCCGGGAAACACCATATATTTT. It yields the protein CASRGSPGNTIYF.

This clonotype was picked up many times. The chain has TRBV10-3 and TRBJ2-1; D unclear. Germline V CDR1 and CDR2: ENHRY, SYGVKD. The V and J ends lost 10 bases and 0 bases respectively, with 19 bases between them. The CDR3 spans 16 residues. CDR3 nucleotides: TGTGCCACCACGACCGTTAGCACGAGCTCCTACAATGAGCAGTTCTTC. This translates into CATTTVSTSSYNEQFF.

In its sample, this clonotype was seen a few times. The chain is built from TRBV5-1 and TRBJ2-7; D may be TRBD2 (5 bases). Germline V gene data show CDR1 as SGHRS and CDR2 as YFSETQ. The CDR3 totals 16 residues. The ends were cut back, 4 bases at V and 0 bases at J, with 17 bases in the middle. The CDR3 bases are TGCGCCAGCAGCAGAGGACGGGATGACCCCTCCTACGAGCAGTACTTC. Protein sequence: CASSRGRDDPSYEQYF.

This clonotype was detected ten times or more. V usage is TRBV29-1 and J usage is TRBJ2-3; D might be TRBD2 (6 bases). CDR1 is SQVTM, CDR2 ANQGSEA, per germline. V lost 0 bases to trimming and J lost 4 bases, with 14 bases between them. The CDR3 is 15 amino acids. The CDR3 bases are TGCAGCGTTGAAGATCTTCGGGGGAGCGCAGATACGCAGTATTTT. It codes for CSVEDLRGSADTQYF.